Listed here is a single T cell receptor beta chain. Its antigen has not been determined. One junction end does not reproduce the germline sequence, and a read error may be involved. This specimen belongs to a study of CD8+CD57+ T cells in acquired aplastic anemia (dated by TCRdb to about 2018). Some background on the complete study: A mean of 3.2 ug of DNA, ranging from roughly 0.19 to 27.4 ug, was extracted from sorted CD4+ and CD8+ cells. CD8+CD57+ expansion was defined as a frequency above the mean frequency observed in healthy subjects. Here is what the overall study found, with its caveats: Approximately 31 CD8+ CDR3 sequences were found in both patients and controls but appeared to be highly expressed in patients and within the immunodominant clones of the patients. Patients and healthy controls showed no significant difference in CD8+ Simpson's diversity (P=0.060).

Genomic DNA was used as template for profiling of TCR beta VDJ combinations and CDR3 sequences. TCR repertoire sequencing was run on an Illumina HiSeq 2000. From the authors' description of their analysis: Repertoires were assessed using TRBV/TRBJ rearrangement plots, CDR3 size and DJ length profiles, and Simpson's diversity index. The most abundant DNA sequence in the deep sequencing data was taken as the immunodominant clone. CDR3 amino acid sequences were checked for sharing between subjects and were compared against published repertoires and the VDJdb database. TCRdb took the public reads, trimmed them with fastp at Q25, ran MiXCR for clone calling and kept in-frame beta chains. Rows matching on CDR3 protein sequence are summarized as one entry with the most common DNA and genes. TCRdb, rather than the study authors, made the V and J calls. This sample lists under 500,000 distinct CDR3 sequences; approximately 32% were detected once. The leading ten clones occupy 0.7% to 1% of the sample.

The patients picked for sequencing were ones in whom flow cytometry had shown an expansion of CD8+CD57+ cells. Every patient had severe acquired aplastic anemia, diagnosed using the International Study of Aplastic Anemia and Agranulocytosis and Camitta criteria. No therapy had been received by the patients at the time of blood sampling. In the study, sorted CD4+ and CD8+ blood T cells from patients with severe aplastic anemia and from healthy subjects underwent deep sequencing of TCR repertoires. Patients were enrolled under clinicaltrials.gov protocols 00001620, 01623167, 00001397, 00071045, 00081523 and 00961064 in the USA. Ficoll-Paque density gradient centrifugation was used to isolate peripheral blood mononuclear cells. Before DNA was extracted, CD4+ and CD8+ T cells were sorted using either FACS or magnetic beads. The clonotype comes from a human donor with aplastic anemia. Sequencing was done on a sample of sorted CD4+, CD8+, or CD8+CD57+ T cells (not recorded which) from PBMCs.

The CDR3 sequence is CASSLRGTGNTICF. In nucleotides, the sequence is TGTGCCAGCAGCTTGCGGGGGACTGGAAACACCATATGTTTT. The chain couples TRBV13 to TRBJ1-3; matching of 5 bases hints at TRBD1 as the D gene. Based on the germline V gene (reference sequence), the CDR1 and CDR2 sequences are PRHDT and FYEKMQ. From its cysteine to its phenylalanine, the CDR3 spans 14 amino acids. Solely the CDR3 DNA is kept, with 42 bases framed from the first base. The full variable domain, with segments outside the CDR3 supplied by the reference TRBV13 and TRBJ1-3 proteins, appears as AAGVIQSPRHLIKEKRETATLKCYPIPRHDTVYWYQQGPGQDPQFLISFYEKMQSDKGSIPDRFSAQQFSDYHSELNMSSLELGDSALYFCASSLRGTGNTICFGEGSWLTVV.